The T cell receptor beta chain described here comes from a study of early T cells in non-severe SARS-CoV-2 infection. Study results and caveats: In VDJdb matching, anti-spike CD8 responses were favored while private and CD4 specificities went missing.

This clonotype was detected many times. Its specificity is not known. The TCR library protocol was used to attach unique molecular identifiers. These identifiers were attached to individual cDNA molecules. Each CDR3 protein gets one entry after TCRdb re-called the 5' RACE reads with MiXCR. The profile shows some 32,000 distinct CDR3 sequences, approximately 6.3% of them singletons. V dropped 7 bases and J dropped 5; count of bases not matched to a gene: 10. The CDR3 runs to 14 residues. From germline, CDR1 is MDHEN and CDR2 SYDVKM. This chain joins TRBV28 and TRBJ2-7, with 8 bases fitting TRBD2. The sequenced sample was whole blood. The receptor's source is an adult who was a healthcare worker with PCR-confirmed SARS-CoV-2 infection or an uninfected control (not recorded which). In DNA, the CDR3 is TGTGCCAGCAATCAGCCGGGACTAGGGAACGAGCAGTACTTC. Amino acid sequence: CASNQPGLGNEQYF.